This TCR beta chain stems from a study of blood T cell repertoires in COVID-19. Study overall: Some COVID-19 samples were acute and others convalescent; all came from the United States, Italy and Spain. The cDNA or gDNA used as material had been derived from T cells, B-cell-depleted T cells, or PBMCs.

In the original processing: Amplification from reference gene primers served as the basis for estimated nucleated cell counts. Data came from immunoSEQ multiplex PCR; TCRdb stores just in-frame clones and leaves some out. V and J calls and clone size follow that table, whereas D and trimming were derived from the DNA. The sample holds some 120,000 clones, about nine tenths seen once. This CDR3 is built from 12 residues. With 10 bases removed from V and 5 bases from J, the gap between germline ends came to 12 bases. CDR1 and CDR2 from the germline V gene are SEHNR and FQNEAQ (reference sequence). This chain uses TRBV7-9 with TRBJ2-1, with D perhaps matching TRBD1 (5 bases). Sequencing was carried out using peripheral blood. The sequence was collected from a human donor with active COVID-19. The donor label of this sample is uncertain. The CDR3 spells CANRRGNNEQFF. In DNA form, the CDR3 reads TGTGCCAACCGTAGGGGTAACAATGAGCAGTTCTTC.